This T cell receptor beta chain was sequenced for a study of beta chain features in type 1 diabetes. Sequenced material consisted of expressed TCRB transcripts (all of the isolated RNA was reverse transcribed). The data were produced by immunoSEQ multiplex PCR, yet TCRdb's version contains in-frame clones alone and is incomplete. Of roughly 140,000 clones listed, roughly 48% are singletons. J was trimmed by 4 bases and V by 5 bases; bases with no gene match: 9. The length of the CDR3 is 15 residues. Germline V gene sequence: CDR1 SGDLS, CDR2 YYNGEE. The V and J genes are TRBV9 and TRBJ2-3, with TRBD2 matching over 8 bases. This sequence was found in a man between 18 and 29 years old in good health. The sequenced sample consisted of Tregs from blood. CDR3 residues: CASSHSGKRSDTQYF. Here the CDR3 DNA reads TGTGCCAGCAGTCATAGCGGGAAGCGCTCAGATACGCAGTATTTT.